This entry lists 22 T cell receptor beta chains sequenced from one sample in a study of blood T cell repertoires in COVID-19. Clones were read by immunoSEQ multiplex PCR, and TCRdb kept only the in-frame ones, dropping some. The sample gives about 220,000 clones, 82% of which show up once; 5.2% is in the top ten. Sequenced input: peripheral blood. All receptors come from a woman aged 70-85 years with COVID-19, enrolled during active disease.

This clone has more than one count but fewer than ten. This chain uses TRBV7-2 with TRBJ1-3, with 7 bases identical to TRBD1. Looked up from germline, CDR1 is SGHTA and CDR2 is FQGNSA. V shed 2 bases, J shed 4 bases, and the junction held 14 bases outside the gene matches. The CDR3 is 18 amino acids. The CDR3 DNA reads TGTGCCAGCAGCTTATTGGTGGGCAGGGGGATTACGGGAAACACCATATATTTT. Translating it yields CASSLLVGRGITGNTIYF. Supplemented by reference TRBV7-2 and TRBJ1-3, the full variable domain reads GAGVSQSPSNKVTEKGKDVELRCDPISGHTALYWYRQSLGQGLEFLIYFQGNSAPDKSGLPSDRFSAERTGGSVSTLTIQRTQQEDSAVYLCASSLLVGRGITGNTIYFGEGSWLTVV.

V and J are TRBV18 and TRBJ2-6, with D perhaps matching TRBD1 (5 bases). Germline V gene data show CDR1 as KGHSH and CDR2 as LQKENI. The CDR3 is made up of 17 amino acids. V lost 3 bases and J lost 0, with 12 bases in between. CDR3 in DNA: TGTGCCAGCTCACCGACAGCTTCCCTCTCTGGGGCCAACGTCCTGACTTTC. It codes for CASSPTASLSGANVLTF.

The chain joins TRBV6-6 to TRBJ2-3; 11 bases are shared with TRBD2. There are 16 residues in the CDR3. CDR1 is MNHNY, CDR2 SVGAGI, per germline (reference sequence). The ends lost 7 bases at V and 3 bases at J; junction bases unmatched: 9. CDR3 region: CASTVLTSGITDTQYF. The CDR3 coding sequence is TGTGCCAGCACCGTACTGACTAGCGGGATAACAGATACGCAGTATTTT.

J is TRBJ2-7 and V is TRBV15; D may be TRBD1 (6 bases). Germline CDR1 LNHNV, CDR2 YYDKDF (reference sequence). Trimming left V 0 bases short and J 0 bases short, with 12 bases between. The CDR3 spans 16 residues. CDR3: CATSREGTSSSYEQYF. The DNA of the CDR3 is TGTGCCACCAGCAGAGAGGGGACATCGAGCTCCTACGAGCAGTACTTC.

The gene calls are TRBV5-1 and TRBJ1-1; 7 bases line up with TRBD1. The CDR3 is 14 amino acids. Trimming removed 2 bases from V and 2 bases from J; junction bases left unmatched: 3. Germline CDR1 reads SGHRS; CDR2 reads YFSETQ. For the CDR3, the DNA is TGCGCCAGCAGCTTAGGGACAGCAAACACTGAAGCTTTCTTT. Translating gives CASSLGTANTEAFF.

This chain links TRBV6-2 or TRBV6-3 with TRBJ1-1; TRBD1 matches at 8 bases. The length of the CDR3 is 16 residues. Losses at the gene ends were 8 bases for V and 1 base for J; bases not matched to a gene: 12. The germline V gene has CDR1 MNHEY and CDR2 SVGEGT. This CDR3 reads CASRQGTGRENTEAFF. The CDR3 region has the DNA TGTGCCAGCCGCCAAGGGACAGGCCGAGAGAACACTGAAGCTTTCTTT.

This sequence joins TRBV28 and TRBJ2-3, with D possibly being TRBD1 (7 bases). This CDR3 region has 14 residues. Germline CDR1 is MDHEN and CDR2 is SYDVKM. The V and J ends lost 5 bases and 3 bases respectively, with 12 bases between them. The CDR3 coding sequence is TGTGCCAGCAGTCCAGGGGGGTCTACAGATACGCAGTATTTT. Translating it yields CASSPGGSTDTQYF.

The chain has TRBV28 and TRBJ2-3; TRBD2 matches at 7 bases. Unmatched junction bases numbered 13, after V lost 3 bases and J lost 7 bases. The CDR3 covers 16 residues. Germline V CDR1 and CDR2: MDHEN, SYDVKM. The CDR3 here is CASSLLADPGMYTQYF. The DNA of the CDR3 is TGTGCCAGCAGTTTGCTAGCGGACCCTGGAATGTATACGCAGTATTTT. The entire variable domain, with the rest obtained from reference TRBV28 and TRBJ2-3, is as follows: DVKVTQSSRYLVKRTGEKVFLECVQDMDHENMFWYRQDPGLGLRLIYFSYDVKMKEKGDIPEGYSVSREKKERFSLILESASTNQTSMYLCASSLLADPGMYTQYFGPGTRLTVL.

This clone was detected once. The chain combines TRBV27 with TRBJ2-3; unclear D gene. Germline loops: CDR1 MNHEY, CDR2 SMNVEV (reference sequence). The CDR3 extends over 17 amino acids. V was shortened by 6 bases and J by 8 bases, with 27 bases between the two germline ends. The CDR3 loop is CASSPSSSLSFVGTQYF. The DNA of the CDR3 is TGTGCCAGCAGCCCGAGTTCTAGTCTAAGCTTTGTGGGTACGCAGTATTTT.

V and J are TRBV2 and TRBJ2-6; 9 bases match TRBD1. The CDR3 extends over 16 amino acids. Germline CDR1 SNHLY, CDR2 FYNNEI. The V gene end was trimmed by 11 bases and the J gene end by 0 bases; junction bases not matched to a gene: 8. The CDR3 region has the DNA TGTGCCTCCGACGGGACAGGGCCCTCTGGGGCCAACGTCCTGACTTTC. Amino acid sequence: CASDGTGPSGANVLTF.

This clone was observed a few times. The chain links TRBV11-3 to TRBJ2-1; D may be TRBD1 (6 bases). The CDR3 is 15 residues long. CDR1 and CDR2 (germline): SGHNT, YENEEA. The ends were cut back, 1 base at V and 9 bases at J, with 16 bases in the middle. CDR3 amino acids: CASSLVRGHGGEQFF. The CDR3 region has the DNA TGTGCCAGCAGCTTAGTGAGGGGACACGGTGGTGAGCAGTTCTTC. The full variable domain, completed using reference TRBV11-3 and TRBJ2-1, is EAGVVQSPRYKIIEKKQPVAFWCNPISGHNTLYWYLQNLGQGPELLIRYENEEAVDDSQLPKDRFSAERLKGVDSTLKIQPAELGDSAVYLCASSLVRGHGGEQFFGPGTRLTVL.

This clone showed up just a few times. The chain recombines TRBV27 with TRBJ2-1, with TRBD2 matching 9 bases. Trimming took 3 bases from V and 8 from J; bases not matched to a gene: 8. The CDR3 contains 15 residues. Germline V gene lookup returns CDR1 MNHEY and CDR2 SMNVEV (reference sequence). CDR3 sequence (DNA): TGTGCCAGCAGTTTCGCGGGAGGGCCGTTCCATGAGCAGTTCTTC. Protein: CASSFAGGPFHEQFF.

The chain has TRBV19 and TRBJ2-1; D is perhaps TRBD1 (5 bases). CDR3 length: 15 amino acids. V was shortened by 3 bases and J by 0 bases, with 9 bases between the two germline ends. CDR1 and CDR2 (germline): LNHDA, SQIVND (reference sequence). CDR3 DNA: TGTGCCAGTAGTATCGGACAAAGCTCCTACAATGAGCAGTTCTTC. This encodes CASSIGQSSYNEQFF.

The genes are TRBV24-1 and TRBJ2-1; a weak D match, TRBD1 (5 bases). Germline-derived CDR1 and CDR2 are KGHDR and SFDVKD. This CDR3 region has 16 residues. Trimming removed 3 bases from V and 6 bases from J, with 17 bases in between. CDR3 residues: CATSDRSVTQGNEQFF. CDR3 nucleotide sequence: TGTGCCACCAGTGATCGTTCTGTTACCCAGGGCAATGAGCAGTTCTTC.

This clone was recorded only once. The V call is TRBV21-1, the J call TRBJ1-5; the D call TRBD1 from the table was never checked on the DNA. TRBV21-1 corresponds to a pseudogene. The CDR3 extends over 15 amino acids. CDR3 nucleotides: TGTGCCAGCAGCAATCAGGGGCCAAGCAATCAGCCCCAGCATTTT. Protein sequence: CASSNQGPSNQPQHF.

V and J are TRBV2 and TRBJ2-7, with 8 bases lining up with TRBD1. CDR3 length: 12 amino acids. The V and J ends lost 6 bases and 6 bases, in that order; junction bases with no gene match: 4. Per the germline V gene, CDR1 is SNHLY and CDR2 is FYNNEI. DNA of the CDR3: TGTGCCAGCAGGGGACAGGCGGGCGAGCAGTACTTC. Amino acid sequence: CASRGQAGEQYF.

In DNA form, the CDR3 reads TGTGCCAGCAGCTCGACAGGGGTGCTGAGCGGCTCACCCCTCCACTTT. Protein product: CASSSTGVLSGSPLHF. This chain uses TRBV5-8 with TRBJ1-6, with 8 bases matching TRBD1. This CDR3 is 16 amino acids long. CDR1 and CDR2 from the germline V gene are SGHTS and YDEGEE. Unmatched junction bases numbered 12, after V lost 3 bases and J lost 10 bases.

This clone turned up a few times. CDR3 sequence (DNA): TGTGCCAGCAGCTTAGAACAGGGGGGTACCCTCCCCCTGGGTGAAGCTTTCTTT. Translated: CASSLEQGGTLPLGEAFF. V and J are TRBV13 and TRBJ1-1, with 8 bases fitting TRBD1. Per germline, CDR1 PRHDT and CDR2 FYEKMQ (reference sequence). The junction had 17 bases not matched to a gene; V was cut back by 1 base and J by 7 bases. CDR3 length: 18 amino acids. Complete variable domain (other parts from reference TRBV13 and TRBJ1-1): AAGVIQSPRHLIKEKRETATLKCYPIPRHDTVYWYQQGPGQDPQFLISFYEKMQSDKGSIPDRFSAQQFSDYHSELNMSSLELGDSALYFCASSLEQGGTLPLGEAFFGQGTRLTVV.

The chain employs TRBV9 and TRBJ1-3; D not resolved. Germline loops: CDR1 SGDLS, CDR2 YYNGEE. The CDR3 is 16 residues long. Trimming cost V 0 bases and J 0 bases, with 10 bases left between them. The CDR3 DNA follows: TGTGCCAGCAGCGTAGGGGTGCAGGACTCTGGAAACACCATATATTTT. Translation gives CASSVGVQDSGNTIYF.

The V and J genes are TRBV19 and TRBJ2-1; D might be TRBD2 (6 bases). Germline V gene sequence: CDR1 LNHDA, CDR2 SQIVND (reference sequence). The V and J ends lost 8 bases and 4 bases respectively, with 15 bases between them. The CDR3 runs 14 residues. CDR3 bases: TGTGCCAGTGAGGGTGACGGGAGATACAATGAGCAGTTCTTC. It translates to CASEGDGRYNEQFF.

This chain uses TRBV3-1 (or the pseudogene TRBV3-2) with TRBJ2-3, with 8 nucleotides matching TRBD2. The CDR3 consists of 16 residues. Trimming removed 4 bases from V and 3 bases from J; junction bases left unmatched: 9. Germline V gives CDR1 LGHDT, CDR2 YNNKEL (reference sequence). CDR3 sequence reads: CASSPVIGLATDTQYF. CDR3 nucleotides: TGTGCCAGCAGCCCCGTGATTGGACTAGCAACAGATACGCAGTATTTT.

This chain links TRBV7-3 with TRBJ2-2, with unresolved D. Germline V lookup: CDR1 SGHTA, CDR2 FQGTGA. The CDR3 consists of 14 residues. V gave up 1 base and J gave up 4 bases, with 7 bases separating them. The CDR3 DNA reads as TGTGCCAGCAGCTTAAGTACAAGCACCGGGGAGCTGTTTTTT. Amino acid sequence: CASSLSTSTGELFF.